These T cell receptor beta chains were read from a single sample in a study of blood T cell repertoires in COVID-19. Only in-frame clones appear in the TCRdb table, and some are missing; sequencing was by immunoSEQ multiplex PCR. The sample records about 210,000 clones, around nine tenths being singletons. Sequenced material: peripheral blood. The origin of the receptors is a young man with active or convalescent COVID-19. Both conserved end residues are part of each CDR3. The D gene is left open where the match is weak. Expanded clones get a size class; other rows say once, few or many, or leave the size out.

NA	NA	TRBJ2-7	TRBV29-1	TGCAGCGTGGAAACACAGGGCTACGAGCAGTACTTC	CSVETQGYEQYF
NA	TRBD2	TRBJ2-3	TRBV6-1	TGTGCCAGCATTGAACTAGCGGCCAAAGGCACAGATACGCAGTATTTT	CASIELAAKGTDTQYF
NA	NA	TRBJ1-1	TRBV7-2	TGTGCCAGCAGCCCCCGGGTCAACACTGAAGCTTTCTTT	CASSPRVNTEAFF
few	NA	TRBJ2-4	TRBV19	TGTGCCAGTAGTCTGCCCGGTGGGGGCCACAAAAACATTCAGTACTTC	CASSLPGGGHKNIQYF
NA	NA	TRBJ1-1	TRBV9	TGTGCCAGCAGCCCAGCCGGAGTAGGGAGCACTGAAGCTTTCTTT	CASSPAGVGSTEAFF
NA	TRBD1	TRBJ1-3	TRBV29-1	TGCAGCGCTGGGACAGCTGGAAACACCATATATTTT	CSAGTAGNTIYF
once	NA	TRBJ1-5	TRBV30	TGTGCCTGGAGTGTAGACGGGGATCAGCCCCAGCATTTT	CAWSVDGDQPQHF
NA	NA	TRBJ2-1	TRBV19	TGTGCCAGTAGCGACAGGATGGGTAACAATGAGCAGTTCTTC	CASSDRMGNNEQFF
few	NA	TRBJ1-3	TRBV6-6	TGTGCCAGCACCCAGGACAGAAACACCATATATTTT	CASTQDRNTIYF
NA	NA	TRBJ1-1	TRBV9	TGTGCCAGCAGCGTAGCATTATTGAGGGACACTGAAGCTTTCTTT	CASSVALLRDTEAFF
NA	NA	TRBJ2-7	TRBV10-1	TGCGCCAGCAGTGACAGGGGTCACGAGCAGTACTTC	CASSDRGHEQYF
NA	NA	TRBJ1-5	TRBV9	TGTGCCAGCAGCTTATCAGGAAATCAGCCCCAGCATTTT	CASSLSGNQPQHF
NA	NA	TRBJ2-7	TRBV2	TGTGCCAGCAGTGACAGGGCTGGGTACGAGCAGTACTTC	CASSDRAGYEQYF
NA	NA	TRBJ1-5	TRBV19	TGTGCCAGTAGTCCTCGTCTGGAGGGACGCAATCAGCCCCAGCATTTT	CASSPRLEGRNQPQHF
NA	NA	TRBJ1-1	TRBV3-1/TRBV3-2	TGTGCCAGCAGCCAGAGTTTAGGCCCGGCGGGAGGGACTGAAGCTTTCTTT	CASSQSLGPAGGTEAFF
NA	TRBD1	TRBJ1-5	TRBV24-1	TGTGCCACCGGGACAGCAAATAGCAATCAGCCCCAGCATTTT	CATGTANSNQPQHF
NA	TRBD1	TRBJ1-4	TRBV5-5	TGTGCCAGCAGCCCTGGGACAGGGGCGGAGGGTGTTGAAAAACTGTTTTTT	CASSPGTGAEGVEKLFF
NA	NA	TRBJ2-5	TRBV19	TGTGCCAGTATGCCCAGGGGAGAAGAGACCCAGTACTTC	CASMPRGEETQYF
NA	TRBD1	TRBJ2-7	TRBV18	TGTGCCAGCTCACCACAGACAGGGGATGGCGAGCAGTACTTC	CASSPQTGDGEQYF
NA	TRBD1	TRBJ1-6	TRBV28	TGTGCCAGCAGTTTCAGGACAGGCTATAATTCACCCCTCCACTTT	CASSFRTGYNSPLHF
few	NA	TRBJ2-7	TRBV3-1/TRBV3-2	TGTGCCAGCAGTGGTGTCAACGGCTACGAGCAGTACTTC	CASSGVNGYEQYF
NA	TRBD1	TRBJ1-5	TRBV11-2	TGTGCCAGCCTGGACAGGGATAGTCAGCCCCAGCATTTT	CASLDRDSQPQHF
NA	TRBD1	TRBJ2-7	TRBV19	TGTGCCAGTAGTACCCGGGACAGGGGCTTGTACGAGCAGTACTTC	CASSTRDRGLYEQYF
NA	NA	TRBJ1-2	TRBV12-3/TRBV12-4	TGTGCCAGCAGTTTCCCAGGGCAGTATGGCTACACCTTC	CASSFPGQYGYTF
once	NA	TRBJ2-7	TRBV11-2	TGTGCCAGCAGCTTAGGAATACAGGGCTACGAGCAGTACTTC	CASSLGIQGYEQYF
NA	NA	TRBJ2-3	TRBV4-1	TGCGCCAGCAGCCCGACAGCTAGCACAGATACGCAGTATTTT	CASSPTASTDTQYF
NA	TRBD1	TRBJ1-2	TRBV6-5	TGTGCCAGCTCCGCCGACAGGGGGCGCGATGGCTACACCTTC	CASSADRGRDGYTF
once	TRBD1	TRBJ1-2	TRBV19	TGTGCCAGTAGTCCTCGGGACAGGGGAAATGGCTACACCTTC	CASSPRDRGNGYTF
NA	NA	TRBJ1-2	TRBV27	TGTGCCAGCAGACCTGACGGGGGCTATGGCTACACCTTC	CASRPDGGYGYTF
NA	TRBD2	TRBJ2-1	TRBV29-1	TGCAGCGTTGAAATAGGGCTAGCGGGAGGGAATGAGCAGTTCTTC	CSVEIGLAGGNEQFF
NA	TRBD2	TRBJ2-7	TRBV6-6	TGTGCCAGCAGTCGATCCGGGACTAGCGGATTATACGAGCAGTACTTC	CASSRSGTSGLYEQYF
NA	NA	TRBJ1-1	TRBV5-1	TGCGCCAGCAGCTTGGGGGGTGTGAGGGCTGAAGCTTTCTTT	CASSLGGVRAEAFF
NA	TRBD1	TRBJ1-1	TRBV19	TGTGCCAGTGGGGACAGGACTATGAACACTGAAGCTTTCTTT	CASGDRTMNTEAFF
NA	NA	TRBJ1-2	TRBV5-1	TGCGCCAGCAGCCAACGGCAGGGTGACTATGGCTACACCTTC	CASSQRQGDYGYTF
NA	TRBD1	TRBJ1-6	TRBV6-1	TGTGCCAGCAGTGAACCATGGGACAGGGATAATTCACCCCTCCACTTT	CASSEPWDRDNSPLHF
NA	NA	TRBJ1-1	TRBV28	TGTGCCAGCAAGAGGCTTTTGGCGTACACTGAAGCTTTCTTT	CASKRLLAYTEAFF
NA	NA	TRBJ2-7	TRBV19	TGTGCCAGTAGTATAGCGGGTCAGCGGGAGCAGTACTTC	CASSIAGQREQYF
few	NA	TRBJ2-3	TRBV19	TGTGCCAGTAGTAGTGGGCTCGACCTGGGCCTTACGCAGTATTTT	CASSSGLDLGLTQYF
NA	NA	TRBJ1-5	TRBV2	TGTGCCAGCAGTTCCCTCGGCGGTAGCCAGCCCCAGCATTTT	CASSSLGGSQPQHF
NA	TRBD2	TRBJ2-7	TRBV4-1	TGCGCCAGCAGCCAAGGACTAGCGGGAGTTGACTACGAGCAGTACTTC	CASSQGLAGVDYEQYF
NA	TRBD1	TRBJ2-5	TRBV27	TGTGCCAGCAGTAGAGGGACAGGGGCCGCCCGTGAGACCCAGTACTTC	CASSRGTGAARETQYF
NA	NA	TRBJ2-7	TRBV6-1	TGTGCCAGCAGTGAAGGGAGGCGGCCCTACGAGCAGTACTTC	CASSEGRRPYEQYF
NA	TRBD1	TRBJ1-2	TRBV19	TGTGCCAGTAGTCCGTTCCAACGACAGGGATTAAACTATGGCTACACCTTC	CASSPFQRQGLNYGYTF
NA	TRBD2	TRBJ2-1	TRBV10-2	TGCGCCAGCACCAGACTAGCGGGGGTCAATGAGCAGTTCTTC	CASTRLAGVNEQFF
NA	NA	TRBJ1-1	TRBV27	TGTGCCAGCAGTGCCTCAGGGGATGAAGCGTTTAAAGCTTTCTTT	CASSASGDEAFKAFF
NA	NA	TRBJ1-5	TRBV6-2/TRBV6-3	TGTGCCAGCAGTTCCCCAAGGAGCAGACAGCCCCAGCATTTT	CASSSPRSRQPQHF
few	TRBD2	TRBJ2-1	TRBV3-1/TRBV3-2	TGTGCCAGCAGCCCCGTGGTAGCGGGAGATGAGCAGTTCTTC	CASSPVVAGDEQFF
NA	TRBD1	TRBJ1-6	TRBV5-1	TGCGCCAGCAGCTTTGATCGGGACAGGTATTCACCCCTCCACTTT	CASSFDRDRYSPLHF
NA	NA	TRBJ2-1	TRBV19	TGTGCCAGTATTCAGTGGCGGGACCTAACTTACAATGAGCAGTTCTTC	CASIQWRDLTYNEQFF
NA	NA	TRBJ2-1	TRBV27	TGTGCCAGCAGTGAGGGAACCCCACTCTACAATGAGCAGTTCTTC	CASSEGTPLYNEQFF
few	TRBD1	TRBJ1-6	TRBV27	TGTGCCAGCAGGGTGGTGCGACAGGGGAATTCACCCCTCCACTTT	CASRVVRQGNSPLHF
once	TRBD2	TRBJ2-2	TRBV15	TGTGCCACCAGCAGAGATCCCGAGTCCAGCGGGGGGGCTGGCACCGGGGAGCTGTTTTTT	CATSRDPESSGGAGTGELFF
NA	NA	TRBJ2-2	TRBV11-2	TGTGCCAGCAGCTCCCTACCGAACACCGGGGAGCTGTTTTTT	CASSSLPNTGELFF
NA	NA	TRBJ1-3	TRBV29-1	TGCAGCGCGGGACCGGTCGGCTCTGGAAACACCATATATTTT	CSAGPVGSGNTIYF
NA	TRBD1	TRBJ1-3	TRBV5-4	TGTGCCAGCAGCCGGGGACAGGCCGACGGAAACACCATATATTTT	CASSRGQADGNTIYF